The source of this TCR beta chain is a study of cytomegalovirus exposure and HLA in healthy donors. Regarding the study as a whole: That first-cohort TCR clusters tended to co-occur in the 90 to 150 validation repertoires was found in a later analysis.

For this clone: The antigen remains undetermined.

Here immunoSEQ multiplex PCR was the method, and the copy in TCRdb shows in-frame clones only, minus some. In the table there are 100,000 to 150,000 clones, approximately 88% of which are singletons. The CDR3 has 17 residues. V lost 4 bases to trimming and J lost 4 bases; unmatched junction nucleotides: 9. Germline V gene lookup returns CDR1 SGHRS and CDR2 YFSETQ. V usage is TRBV5-1 and J usage is TRBJ2-3; 13 nucleotides align to TRBD2. The receptor was isolated from a woman under 30 in good health and CMV-seronegative. The sample comprised PBMCs. The CDR3 DNA follows: TGCGCCAGCAGCCCGGAACTAGCGGGAGGGCGGGCAGATACGCAGTATTTT. Protein sequence: CASSPELAGGRADTQYF.